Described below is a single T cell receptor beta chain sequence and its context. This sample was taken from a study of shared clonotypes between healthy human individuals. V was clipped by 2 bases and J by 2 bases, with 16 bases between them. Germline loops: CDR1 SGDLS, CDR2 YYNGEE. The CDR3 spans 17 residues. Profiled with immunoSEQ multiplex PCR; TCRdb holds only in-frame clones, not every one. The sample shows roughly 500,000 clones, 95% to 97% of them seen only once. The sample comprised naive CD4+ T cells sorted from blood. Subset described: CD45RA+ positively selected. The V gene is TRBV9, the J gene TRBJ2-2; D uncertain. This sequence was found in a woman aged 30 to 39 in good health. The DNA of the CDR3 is TGTGCCAGCAGCGTCAGCTTGAGGTCGGTAAACACCGGGGAGCTGTTTTTT. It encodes CASSVSLRSVNTGELFF. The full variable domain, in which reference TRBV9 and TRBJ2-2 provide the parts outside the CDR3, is DSGVTQTPKHLITATGQRVTLRCSPRSGDLSVYWYQQSLDQGLQFLIQYYNGEERAKGNILERFSAQQFPDLHSELNLSSLELGDSALYFCASSVSLRSVNTGELFFGEGSRLTVL.